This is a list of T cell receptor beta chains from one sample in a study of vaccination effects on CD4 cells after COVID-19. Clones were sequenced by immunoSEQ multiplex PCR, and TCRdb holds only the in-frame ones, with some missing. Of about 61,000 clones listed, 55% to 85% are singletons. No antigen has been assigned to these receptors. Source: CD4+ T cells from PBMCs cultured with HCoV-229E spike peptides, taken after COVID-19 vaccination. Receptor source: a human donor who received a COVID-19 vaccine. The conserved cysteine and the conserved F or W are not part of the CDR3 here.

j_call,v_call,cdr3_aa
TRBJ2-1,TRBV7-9,ASSSYRDRSYNEQF
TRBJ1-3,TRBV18,ASSHLTGTSSGNTIY
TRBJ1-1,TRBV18,ASSPLFQGLGTEAF
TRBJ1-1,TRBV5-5,ASFRVLSNTEAF
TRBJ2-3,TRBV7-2,ASSLSGVGDTQY
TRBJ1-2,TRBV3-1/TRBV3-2,ASSQDQGRGGYT
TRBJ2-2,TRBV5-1,ASSPGTSGGGTGELF
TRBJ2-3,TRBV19,ASTPRGIGADTQY
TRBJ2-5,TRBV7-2,ASSRGREEETQY
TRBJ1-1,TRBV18,ASSPPTGFDTEAF
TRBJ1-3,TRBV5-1,ASSWGPSGNTIY
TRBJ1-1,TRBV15,ATSPDRSNTEAF
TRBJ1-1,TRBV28,ASRLDGRLAEAF
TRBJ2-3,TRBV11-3,ASSFSGSTDTQY
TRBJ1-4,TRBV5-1,ASSLTGTGDEKLF
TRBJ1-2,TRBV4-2,ASSQDAGGYGYT